What follows are 19 T cell receptor beta chains derived from one specimen sequenced in a study of circulating tumor DNA in untreated peripheral T-cell lymphoma (dated by TCRdb to the early 2020s). The library relied on the immunoSEQ multiplex PCR assay. This immuneACCESS table, as held by TCRdb, lists in-frame sequences with V and J called but not all clones. Of the missing ones, under half trace to an unresolved V gene in checked studies; the others have no known cause. The sample table lists about 2,000 clones, roughly 87% of them with a count of one. The ten largest make up approximately 25% of the sample. Sequenced sample: cell-free DNA from blood serum. Receptors originate from a human donor with peripheral T-cell lymphoma.

This clone was seen a few times. The chain links TRBV7-9 to TRBJ2-7; no definite D call. Per germline, CDR1 SEHNR and CDR2 FQNEAQ (reference sequence). The CDR3 length is 13 residues. Trimming cost V 2 bases and J 1 base, with 6 bases left between them. DNA of the CDR3: TGTGCCAGCAGCTTACGGCAGTCCTACGAGCAGTACTTC. Protein: CASSLRQSYEQYF.

The chain couples TRBV29-1 to TRBJ2-1, with 8 bases fitting TRBD2. The CDR3 has 12 amino acids. Unmatched junction bases numbered 3, after V lost 3 bases and J lost 8 bases. CDR1 SQVTM and CDR2 ANQGSEA come from the germline V gene. This chain's CDR3 is CSVDPGGYEQFF. CDR3 DNA sequence: TGCAGCGTTGATCCGGGGGGGTATGAGCAGTTCTTC.

This chain joins TRBV6-1 and TRBJ1-1; unclear D gene. The length of the CDR3 is 14 residues. Germline V gives CDR1 MNHNS, CDR2 SASEGT. V lost 3 bases to trimming and J lost 5 bases, with 13 bases between them. CDR3 loop: CASSDEGTGTEAFF. The CDR3 DNA follows: TGTGCCAGCAGTGACGAGGGTACTGGAACTGAAGCTTTCTTT.

A single count supports this clone. As DNA, the CDR3 is TGTGCCAGTAGTATAGGTCAGGGGCGTAGAGGTGAAGCTTTCTTT. It is translated as CASSIGQGRRGEAFF. The chain employs TRBV19 and TRBJ1-1; possibly TRBD1 for D (6 bases). The germline gives CDR1 LNHDA, CDR2 SQIVND (reference sequence). The CDR3 runs to 15 residues. Trimming took 1 base from V and 7 from J, leaving 16 bases between them.

This chain joins TRBV5-1 and TRBJ2-2, with D hard to call. Trimming cost V 4 bases and J 1 base, with 8 bases left between them. The CDR3 sequence is 14 residues long. CDR1 and CDR2 (germline): SGHRS, YFSETQ. The CDR3 region has the DNA TGCGCCAGCAGCCCAAAGGGGAACACCGGGGAGCTGTTTTTT. This gives the protein CASSPKGNTGELFF. The variable domain in full, completed from reference TRBV5-1 and TRBJ2-2, reads KAGVTQTPRYLIKTRGQQVTLSCSPISGHRSVSWYQQTPGQGLQFLFEYFSETQRNKGNFPGRFSGRQFSNSRSEMNVSTLELGDSALYLCASSPKGNTGELFFGEGSRLTVL.

This sequence joins TRBV28 and TRBJ1-1, with D perhaps matching TRBD1 (6 bases). V dropped 7 bases and J dropped 7 bases, with 22 bases sitting between them. The CDR3 extends over 15 amino acids. Germline V gene sequence: CDR1 MDHEN, CDR2 SYDVKM. Here the CDR3 DNA reads TGTGCCAGCATTACAACCGGGGGGACACACCGTGAAGCTTTCTTT. Protein product: CASITTGGTHREAFF. Filled out from reference TRBV28 and TRBJ1-1, the complete variable domain reads DVKVTQSSRYLVKRTGEKVFLECVQDMDHENMFWYRQDPGLGLRLIYFSYDVKMKEKGDIPEGYSVSREKKERFSLILESASTNQTSMYLCASITTGGTHREAFFGQGTRLTVV.

The J gene is TRBJ1-1, the V gene TRBV16; perhaps TRBD1 as D (5 bases). The CDR3 sequence is 14 residues long. The V end lost 4 bases, the J end lost 7 bases, and 16 bases lay between the germline ends. CDR1 is KGHSY and CDR2 is FQNENV in the germline V gene. CDR3: CASSRRNERGEAFF. As DNA, the CDR3 is TGTGCCAGCAGCCGCCGAAATGAAAGGGGTGAAGCTTTCTTT.

Written as DNA, the CDR3 is TGTGCCAGCAGCCAAGATGGGAGAAGGGTCGGCTACACCTTC. Amino acids: CASSQDGRRVGYTF. This rearrangement joins TRBV4-2 to TRBJ1-2; no firm D call. Germline V gives CDR1 LGHNA, CDR2 YNFKEQ. The CDR3 is 14 residues long. Trimming pared 0 bases from V and 8 bases from J, leaving 13 bases between.

The chain combines TRBV6-5 with TRBJ2-1, with D tentatively TRBD2 (5 bases). Germline V lookup: CDR1 MNHEY, CDR2 SVGAGI. Trimming left V 4 bases short and J 0 bases short, with 13 bases between. The CDR3 contains 16 residues. In DNA, the CDR3 is TGTGCCAGCAGTTCCCTAGCTCCCAGCTCCTACAATGAGCAGTTCTTC. This encodes CASSSLAPSSYNEQFF.

The chain couples TRBV11-3 to TRBJ2-2; tentative D call: TRBD1 (6 bases). CDR1 SGHNT and CDR2 YENEEA come from the germline V gene. The CDR3 is made up of 15 amino acids. The germline V and J ends were trimmed by 2 bases and 4 bases, with 11 bases remaining between them. CDR3 sequence: CASSLQGQGTGELFF. The CDR3, as DNA: TGTGCCAGCAGCTTACAGGGGCAGGGCACCGGGGAGCTGTTTTTT.

This clone turned up a few times. Other DNA sequences in this sample translate to the same CDR3. This chain joins TRBV6-4 and TRBJ2-2; D unresolved. The length of the CDR3 is 13 residues. Trimming removed 2 bases from V and 3 bases from J, with 4 bases in between. Germline V gene sequence: CDR1 MRHNA, CDR2 SNTAGT. CDR3 DNA: TGTGCCAGCAGTGACAGGGACACCGGGGAGCTGTTTTTT. Its translation: CASSDRDTGELFF.

This clone was recorded only once. The chain has TRBV7-2 and TRBJ1-2, with D possibly matching TRBD1 (5 bases). CDR3 size: 16 residues. Trimming left V 5 bases short and J 6 bases short, with 22 bases between. Per germline, CDR1 SGHTA and CDR2 FQGNSA. The CDR3 DNA is TGTGCCAGCAGCACCCGGGACCCGCGGGGGGTTGATGGCTACACCTTC. Translating gives CASSTRDPRGVDGYTF.

The V call is TRBV18, the J call TRBJ1-2, with D possibly matching TRBD1 (5 bases). The V gene lost 0 bases and the J gene lost 1 base, with 12 bases spanning the gap. The germline V gene encodes CDR1 KGHSH and CDR2 LQKENI. This CDR3 is built from 16 residues. The CDR3 reads CASSPPWQGGNYGYTF. DNA for the CDR3: TGTGCCAGCTCACCACCGTGGCAGGGCGGTAACTATGGCTACACCTTC.

This clone was seen once. V and J are TRBV11-2 and TRBJ2-5; D is unclear. Trimming took 3 bases from V and 3 from J, leaving 17 bases between them. Germline assignment: CDR1 SGHAT and CDR2 FQNNGV. The CDR3 is 16 amino acids. CDR3 loop: CASSFSPGHGKETQYF. CDR3 nucleotide sequence: TGTGCCAGCAGCTTCTCCCCCGGGCATGGGAAAGAGACCCAGTACTTC. Drawing the rest from reference TRBV11-2 and TRBJ2-5, the complete variable domain is EAGVAQSPRYKIIEKRQSVAFWCNPISGHATLYWYQQILGQGPKLLIQFQNNGVVDDSQLPKDRFSAERLKGVDSTLKIQPAKLEDSAVYLCASSFSPGHGKETQYFGPGTRLLVL.

The CDR3 here is CSAHLDLLAFF. Written as DNA, the CDR3 is TGCAGTGCCCATCTAGACCTTCTGGCTTTCTTT. V is TRBV20-1 and J is TRBJ1-1, with D hard to call. Trimming took 6 bases from V and 11 from J, leaving 16 bases between them. The CDR3 is 11 residues long. Germline V gene sequence: CDR1 DFQATT, CDR2 SNEGSKA (reference sequence).

This clone appeared a few times. This chain connects TRBV5-1 to TRBJ2-7; a weak D match, TRBD2 (5 bases). Germline V CDR1 and CDR2: SGHRS, YFSETQ. CDR3 size: 14 residues. V was shortened by 0 bases and J by 2 bases, with 9 bases between the two germline ends. The CDR3 nucleotides read TGCGCCAGCAGCTTGGATGAGGGTCCCTACGAGCAGTACTTC. Amino acids: CASSLDEGPYEQYF. Together with reference TRBV5-1 and TRBJ2-7, the CDR3 gives the full variable domain: KAGVTQTPRYLIKTRGQQVTLSCSPISGHRSVSWYQQTPGQGLQFLFEYFSETQRNKGNFPGRFSGRQFSNSRSEMNVSTLELGDSALYLCASSLDEGPYEQYFGPGTRLTVT.

This chain connects TRBV7-9 to TRBJ2-1; D is unresolved. The germline CDR1 and CDR2 sequences are SEHNR and FQNEAQ (reference sequence). Trimming took 3 bases from V and 4 from J, leaving 10 bases between them. The CDR3 extends over 14 amino acids. For the CDR3, the DNA is TGTGCCAGCAGCTTCCAGGACGATTACAATGAGCAGTTCTTC. This encodes CASSFQDDYNEQFF.

V gene TRBV15 combines with J gene TRBJ1-5; D perhaps matches TRBD1 (5 bases). Germline V CDR1 and CDR2: LNHNV, YYDKDF (reference sequence). CDR3 length: 15 residues. V was clipped by 0 bases and J by 6 bases, with 12 bases between them. The CDR3 reads CATSRDSGGSQPQHF. CDR3 coding DNA: TGTGCCACCAGCAGAGACTCTGGGGGGTCTCAGCCCCAGCATTTT.

The chain employs TRBV6-5 and TRBJ1-3; possibly TRBD1 for D (5 bases). CDR3 size: 14 residues. Germline V gene sequence: CDR1 MNHEY, CDR2 SVGAGI. Trimming stripped 2 bases from V and 7 bases from J, with 12 bases between. The CDR3 loop is CASSYGAGSNTIYF. Here the CDR3 DNA reads TGTGCCAGCAGTTACGGGGCAGGGAGTAACACCATATATTTT.